A single sample gave rise to the 24 T cell receptor beta chains below, sequenced in a study of blood T cell repertoires in COVID-19. Here immunoSEQ multiplex PCR was the method, and the copy in TCRdb shows in-frame clones only, minus some. The sample lists more than 300,000 clones, about 90% occurring once. The source material was peripheral blood. Receptor source: a woman under 30 who had recovered from COVID-19.

This rearrangement joins TRBV19 to TRBJ2-5, with a possible D match to TRBD1 (5 bases). CDR3 length: 15 amino acids. Germline CDR1 is LNHDA and CDR2 is SQIVND (reference sequence). The V and J ends lost 9 bases and 2 bases respectively, with 19 bases between them. The CDR3 region has the DNA TGTGCCAGCAATGGCCACTCGACAGCGCAAGAGACCCAGTACTTC. Its translation: CASNGHSTAQETQYF.

This rearrangement joins TRBV29-1 to TRBJ2-3; 7 positions match TRBD2. Germline V gene sequence: CDR1 SQVTM, CDR2 ANQGSEA. The CDR3 is 14 amino acids. V dropped 3 bases and J dropped 5; count of bases not matched to a gene: 8. CDR3 nucleotides: TGCAGCGTTGATCTGCGGGAGAAGGGAGATACGCAGTATTTT. The encoded protein is CSVDLREKGDTQYF.

The chain joins TRBV30 to TRBJ1-3; D unresolved. The V end was cut by 4 bases, the J end by 4 bases, with 8 bases between. The CDR3 has 12 amino acids. The germline V gene has CDR1 GTSNPN and CDR2 SVGIG (reference sequence). For the CDR3, the DNA is TGTGCCTGGATACCGCAGGGAAACACCATATATTTT. Its protein product is CAWIPQGNTIYF.

The rearrangement joins TRBV9 to TRBJ2-3, with a weak D call TRBD2 (5 bases). Trimming cost V 5 bases and J 0 bases, with 19 bases left between them. Germline V gives CDR1 SGDLS, CDR2 YYNGEE. This CDR3 has 17 residues. The CDR3 spells CASSPTSNGESTDTQYF. The DNA of the CDR3 is TGTGCCAGCAGTCCCACAAGCAACGGGGAGAGCACAGATACGCAGTATTTT.

The chain couples TRBV7-8 to TRBJ2-2; TRBD1 matches at 9 bases. This CDR3 has 14 residues. Per germline, CDR1 SGHVS and CDR2 FQNEAQ. Unmatched junction bases numbered 5, after V lost 5 bases and J lost 7 bases. The CDR3 protein is CASSKDRGFGELFF. DNA of the CDR3: TGTGCCAGCAGCAAGGACAGGGGATTCGGGGAGCTGTTTTTT.

This chain uses TRBV7-2 with TRBJ1-1; D gene uncertain. The CDR3 length is 15 residues. CDR1 and CDR2 from the germline V gene are SGHTA and FQGNSA. V was trimmed by 3 bases and J by 1 base, leaving 12 bases between them. The CDR3 reads CASSFLPAGNTEAFF. In DNA, the CDR3 is TGTGCCAGCAGCTTCCTCCCTGCGGGGAACACTGAAGCTTTCTTT.

V gene TRBV6-2 or TRBV6-3 combines with J gene TRBJ2-7; D might be TRBD1 (5 bases). Trimming cost V 0 bases and J 6 bases, with 18 bases left between them. In germline, CDR1 is MNHEY, CDR2 SVGEGT. CDR3 length: 16 residues. CDR3 bases: TGTGCCAGCAGTTACTCGCCAGCAATAGGGGCTGCCGAGCAGTACGTC. Translation gives CASSYSPAIGAAEQYV.

The CDR3 reads CASSATSPFTDTQYF. The CDR3 coding sequence is TGTGCCAGCAGCGCGACTAGCCCTTTCACAGATACGCAGTATTTT. J is TRBJ2-3 and V is TRBV9; TRBD2 matches 7 bases. Germline values: CDR1 SGDLS, CDR2 YYNGEE. V was pared by 3 bases and J by 2 bases, with 6 bases of the junction left unmatched. The CDR3 totals 15 residues.

This rearrangement joins TRBV6-5 to TRBJ2-1; a weak D match, TRBD2 (6 bases). Looked up from germline, CDR1 is MNHEY and CDR2 is SVGAGI. CDR3 length: 14 residues. Trimming took 5 bases from V and 6 from J, leaving 14 bases between them. CDR3 sequence: CASSRPTRGNEQFF. DNA of the CDR3: TGTGCCAGCAGTCGACCGACTAGGGGCAATGAGCAGTTCTTC.

About this clone itself: The sample holds other DNA sequences that translate to the same CDR3. The V and J genes are TRBV18 and TRBJ1-1, with D possibly being TRBD1 (5 bases). The length of the CDR3 is 14 residues. Germline assignment: CDR1 KGHSH and CDR2 LQKENI. The germline V and J ends were trimmed by 3 bases and 3 bases, with 11 bases remaining between them. The CDR3 is CASSPQGGDTEAFF. CDR3 coding DNA: TGTGCCAGCTCACCTCAGGGAGGGGACACTGAAGCTTTCTTT.

This clone appeared once. V gene TRBV4-2 combines with J gene TRBJ2-2; 9 nucleotides line up with TRBD1. Germline-derived CDR1 and CDR2 are LGHNA and YNFKEQ. The CDR3 is made up of 22 amino acids. The trim removed 3 bases at V and 0 bases at J, leaving 20 bases unmatched. The CDR3 sequence is CASSHSTGGAGLPGTNTGELFF. The CDR3 nucleotides are TGTGCCAGCAGCCATTCAACAGGGGGCGCCGGCCTCCCCGGCACGAACACCGGGGAGCTGTTTTTT.

To note about this clone: Distinct nucleotide sequences in the sample also encode this CDR3. The CDR3, as DNA: TGCGCCAGCAGCTTAGGGGAGAACACTGAAGCTTTCTTT. It codes for CASSLGENTEAFF. This sequence joins TRBV5-1 and TRBJ1-1; the D gene is possibly TRBD1 (5 bases). V was pared by 2 bases and J by 1 base, with 6 bases between. Per germline, CDR1 SGHRS and CDR2 YFSETQ. The CDR3 loop spans 13 amino acids.

The rearrangement joins TRBV6-2 or TRBV6-3 to TRBJ2-1, with TRBD2 as a possible D gene (5 bases). The CDR3 sequence is 16 residues long. The V and J ends lost 4 bases and 2 bases respectively, with 15 bases between them. CDR1 is MNHEY and CDR2 is SVGEGT in the germline V gene. In DNA, the CDR3 is TGTGCCAGCAGTTTCCTCTTTTCGCGGGCCTACAATGAGCAGTTCTTC. It yields the protein CASSFLFSRAYNEQFF.

This sequence joins TRBV6-5 and TRBJ1-3, with 8 bases identical to TRBD1. Germline CDR1 and CDR2: MNHEY and SVGAGI. This CDR3 has 15 amino acids. Trimming at V came to 6 bases and at J to 0 bases, leaving 4 bases not matched to a gene. The CDR3: CASRWDRNSGNTIYF. The CDR3, as DNA: TGTGCCAGCAGATGGGACAGGAACTCTGGAAACACCATATATTTT.

The chain combines TRBV6-5 with TRBJ1-6; D gene ambiguous. The CDR3 totals 14 residues. CDR1 MNHEY and CDR2 SVGAGI come from the germline V gene. Trimming took off 6 bases at V and 3 bases at J, with 9 bases between the two ends. CDR3 in DNA: TGTGCCAGCAGCAAGACGGGCTATAATTCACCCCTCCACTTT. This codes for CASSKTGYNSPLHF.

V usage is TRBV27 and J usage is TRBJ1-5, with D possibly being TRBD1 (6 bases). Trimming shortened V by 0 bases and J by 1 base, and 19 bases separated the two germline ends. The CDR3 is 19 residues long. Germline V gene data show CDR1 as MNHEY and CDR2 as SMNVEV (reference sequence). For the CDR3, the DNA is TGTGCCAGCAGTTTATCGAGGCCTGGGGGGGCTGGAAGCAATCAGCCCCAGCATTTT. Its protein is CASSLSRPGGAGSNQPQHF.

V usage is TRBV27 and J usage is TRBJ1-3; 7 bases align to TRBD1. J lost 3 bases, V lost 5 bases, and 4 bases had no gene match. This CDR3 has 14 amino acids. CDR1 and CDR2 (germline): MNHEY, SMNVEV (reference sequence). Written as DNA, the CDR3 is TGTGCCAGCAGTCCGACAGGGTTTGGAAACACCATATATTTT. Amino acid sequence: CASSPTGFGNTIYF.

The chain is built from TRBV10-3 and TRBJ2-3; the match to TRBD2 covers 8 bases. The CDR3 runs 19 residues. CDR1 is ENHRY and CDR2 is SYGVKD in the germline V gene. V shed 0 bases, J shed 6 bases, and the junction held 17 bases outside the gene matches. The CDR3 DNA is TGTGCCATCAGTGAGTCATTAGCGGGACCCACCACATTCGGCGATACGCAGTATTTT. It specifies CAISESLAGPTTFGDTQYF.

The J gene is TRBJ2-5, the V gene TRBV25-1; a possible D gene is TRBD2 (5 bases). V lost 4 bases and J lost 5, with 14 bases in between. Germline CDR1 MGHDK, CDR2 SYGVNS. The CDR3 covers 14 residues. The CDR3 loop reads CASSGGRRRETQYF. CDR3 nucleotides: TGTGCCAGCAGTGGTGGACGCAGGAGGGAGACCCAGTACTTC.

The chain couples TRBV18 to TRBJ2-6; TRBD1 agrees at 8 bases. CDR1 KGHSH and CDR2 LQKENI come from the germline V gene. V lost 1 base and J lost 0; bases outside the gene matches: 5. The length of the CDR3 is 18 residues. The CDR3 loop is CASSPLGTGNSGANVLTF. CDR3 nucleotide sequence: TGTGCCAGCTCACCACTAGGGACAGGAAACTCTGGGGCCAACGTCCTGACTTTC.

This chain joins TRBV19 and TRBJ1-2; the D is unclear. This CDR3 region has 13 residues. Trimming removed 1 base from V and 6 bases from J, with 9 bases in between. Germline V gene lookup returns CDR1 LNHDA and CDR2 SQIVND (reference sequence). CDR3 coding DNA: TGTGCCAGTAGTATAGTCCGGGGTGATGGCTACACCTTC. As protein: CASSIVRGDGYTF.

This clone occurred once. This chain uses TRBV20-1 with TRBJ2-2; D is possibly TRBD2 (5 bases). This CDR3 region has 14 residues. Per germline, CDR1 DFQATT and CDR2 SNEGSKA (reference sequence). Deletions cut 3 bases from V and 3 bases from J, with 11 bases between. The CDR3 DNA sequence: TGCAGTGCTAGTAAGACGGGGTACACCGGGGAGCTGTTTTTT. Translated: CSASKTGYTGELFF.

The chain is built from TRBV2 and TRBJ2-3; TRBD2 matches 16 bases. Per the germline V gene, CDR1 is SNHLY and CDR2 is FYNNEI. The CDR3 is made up of 16 amino acids. Trimming at V came to 7 bases and at J to 3 bases, leaving 4 bases not matched to a gene. CDR3 residues: CASTGTSGRDTDTQYF. The DNA of the CDR3 is TGTGCCAGCACCGGGACTAGCGGGAGGGATACAGATACGCAGTATTTT.

The rearrangement links TRBV7-8 to TRBJ2-5; TRBD2 agrees at 9 bases. V dropped 3 bases and J dropped 5; count of bases not matched to a gene: 7. Germline lookup yields CDR1 SGHVS and CDR2 FQNEAQ. The CDR3 has 15 residues. The CDR3 coding sequence is TGTGCCAGCAGCTTTGGGCTAGCGGGACTGGAGACCCAGTACTTC. It is translated as CASSFGLAGLETQYF.